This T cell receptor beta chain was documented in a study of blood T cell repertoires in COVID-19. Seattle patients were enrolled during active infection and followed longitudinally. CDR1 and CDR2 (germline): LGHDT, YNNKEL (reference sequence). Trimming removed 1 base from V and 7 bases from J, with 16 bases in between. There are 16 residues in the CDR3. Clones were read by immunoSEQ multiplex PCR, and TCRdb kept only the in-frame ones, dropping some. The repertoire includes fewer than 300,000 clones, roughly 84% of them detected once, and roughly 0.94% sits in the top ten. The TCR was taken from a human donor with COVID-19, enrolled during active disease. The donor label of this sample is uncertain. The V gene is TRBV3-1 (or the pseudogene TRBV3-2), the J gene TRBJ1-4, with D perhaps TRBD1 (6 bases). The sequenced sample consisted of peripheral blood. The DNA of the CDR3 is TGTGCCAGCAGCCAAGTTAGGGGGGGGACGGGTGAAAAACTGTTTTTT. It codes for CASSQVRGGTGEKLFF.